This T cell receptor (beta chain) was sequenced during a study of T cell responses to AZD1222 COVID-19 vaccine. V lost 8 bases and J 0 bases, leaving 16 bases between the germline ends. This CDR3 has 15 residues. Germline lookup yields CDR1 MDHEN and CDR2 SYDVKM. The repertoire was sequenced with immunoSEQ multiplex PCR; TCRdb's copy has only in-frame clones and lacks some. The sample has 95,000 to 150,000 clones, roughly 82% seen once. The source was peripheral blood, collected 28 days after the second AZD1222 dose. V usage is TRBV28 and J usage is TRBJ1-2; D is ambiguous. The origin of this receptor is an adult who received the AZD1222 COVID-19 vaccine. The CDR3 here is CASATVAPPNYGYTF. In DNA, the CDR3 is TGTGCCAGCGCCACCGTAGCCCCCCCTAACTATGGCTACACCTTC.